The entry below describes one TCR beta chain. Its antigen is undetermined. The data stem from a study of T cell responses to AZD1222 COVID-19 vaccine. Study-wide points: Donor demographics were predominantly white British with a female majority; clonal diversity may be underestimated.

Sequenced by immunoSEQ multiplex PCR; TCRdb stores in-frame clones only, minus some. The sample records 110,000 to 150,000 clones, 88% being singletons. Germline V gene data show CDR1 as SGHDT and CDR2 as YYEEEE. The V end lost 4 bases, the J end lost 0 bases, and 14 bases lay between the germline ends. The CDR3 is 16 residues long. This sequence joins TRBV5-6 and TRBJ1-3; maybe TRBD1 (6 bases). This receptor was obtained from an adult who received the AZD1222 COVID-19 vaccine. Sequenced material: peripheral blood, taken 28 days after the second AZD1222 dose. CDR3 bases: TGTGCCAGCAGCATAATCGGGGGCCACTCTGGAAACACCATATATTTT. Its translation: CASSIIGGHSGNTIYF. Full variable domain (outside the CDR3, taken from reference TRBV5-6 and TRBJ1-3): DAGVTQSPTHLIKTRGQQVTLRCSPKSGHDTVSWYQQALGQGPQFIFQYYEEEERQRGNFPDRFSGHQFPNYSSELNVNALLLGDSALYLCASSIIGGHSGNTIYFGEGSWLTVV.